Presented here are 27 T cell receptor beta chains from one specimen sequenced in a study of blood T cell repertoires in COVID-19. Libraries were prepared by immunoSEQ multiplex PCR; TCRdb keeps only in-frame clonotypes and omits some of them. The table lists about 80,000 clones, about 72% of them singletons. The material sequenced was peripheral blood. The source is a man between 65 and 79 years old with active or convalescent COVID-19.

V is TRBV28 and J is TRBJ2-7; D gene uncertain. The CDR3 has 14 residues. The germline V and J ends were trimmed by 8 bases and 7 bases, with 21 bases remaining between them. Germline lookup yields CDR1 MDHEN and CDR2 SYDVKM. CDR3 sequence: CASSPASAYAEQYF. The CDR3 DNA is TGTGCCAGCTCACCAGCGTCTGCTTATGCTGAGCAGTACTTC.

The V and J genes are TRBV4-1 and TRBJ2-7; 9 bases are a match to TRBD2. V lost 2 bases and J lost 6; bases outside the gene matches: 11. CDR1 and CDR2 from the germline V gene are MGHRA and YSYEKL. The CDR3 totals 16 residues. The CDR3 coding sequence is TGCGCCAGCAGCCAATCAAGGGTAGCGGGGGCGGCCGAGCAGTACTTC. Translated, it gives CASSQSRVAGAAEQYF.

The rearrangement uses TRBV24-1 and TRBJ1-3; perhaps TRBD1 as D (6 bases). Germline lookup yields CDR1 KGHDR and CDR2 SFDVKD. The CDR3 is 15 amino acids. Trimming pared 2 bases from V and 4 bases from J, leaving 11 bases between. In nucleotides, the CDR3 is TGTGCCACCAGTGATTCTGGGGGCTCCGGAAACACCATATATTTT. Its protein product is CATSDSGGSGNTIYF.

The DNA of the CDR3 is TGTGCCAGCAGCTCCCCTAGCGGGGGTTACAATGAGCAGTTCTTC. It codes for CASSSPSGGYNEQFF. V and J are TRBV7-2 and TRBJ2-1; TRBD2 matches 10 bases. Germline CDR1 SGHTA, CDR2 FQGNSA. The CDR3 totals 15 residues. Germline trimming cut 4 bases from V and 4 bases from J; bases unmatched to any gene: 4. Filled out from reference TRBV7-2 and TRBJ2-1, the complete variable domain reads GAGVSQSPSNKVTEKGKDVELRCDPISGHTALYWYRQSLGQGLEFLIYFQGNSAPDKSGLPSDRFSAERTGGSVSTLTIQRTQQEDSAVYLCASSSPSGGYNEQFFGPGTRLTVL.

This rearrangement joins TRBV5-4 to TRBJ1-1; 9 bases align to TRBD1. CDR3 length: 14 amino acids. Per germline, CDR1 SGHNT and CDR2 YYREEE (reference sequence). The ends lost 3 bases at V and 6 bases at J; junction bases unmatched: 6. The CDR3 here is CASSSLRQGAEAFF. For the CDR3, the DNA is TGTGCCAGCAGCTCCCTCCGACAGGGGGCTGAAGCTTTCTTT.

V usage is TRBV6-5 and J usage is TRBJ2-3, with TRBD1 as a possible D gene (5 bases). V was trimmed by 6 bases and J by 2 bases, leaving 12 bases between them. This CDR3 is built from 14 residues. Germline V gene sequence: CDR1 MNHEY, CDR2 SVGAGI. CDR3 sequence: CASRPGHFTDTQYF. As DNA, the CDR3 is TGTGCCAGCAGGCCCGGACACTTCACAGATACGCAGTATTTT.

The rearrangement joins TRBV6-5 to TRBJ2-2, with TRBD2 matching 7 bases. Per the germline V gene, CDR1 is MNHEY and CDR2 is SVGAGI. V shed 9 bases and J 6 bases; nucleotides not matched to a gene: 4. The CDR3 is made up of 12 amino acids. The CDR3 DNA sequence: TGTGCCAGTGCGCGGGGGTCCGGGGAGCTGTTTTTT. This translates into CASARGSGELFF.

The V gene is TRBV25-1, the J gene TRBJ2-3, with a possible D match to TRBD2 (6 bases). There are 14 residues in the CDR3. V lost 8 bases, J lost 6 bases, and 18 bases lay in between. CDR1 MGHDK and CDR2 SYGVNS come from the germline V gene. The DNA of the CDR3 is TGTGCCAGCGGGAACAGTAAAGGAGGGGATACGCAGTATTTT. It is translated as CASGNSKGGDTQYF. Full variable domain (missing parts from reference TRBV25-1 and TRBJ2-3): EADIYQTPRYLVIGTGKKITLECSQTMGHDKMYWYQQDPGMELHLIHYSYGVNSTEKGDLSSESTVSRIRTEHFPLTLESARPSHTSQYLCASGNSKGGDTQYFGPGTRLTVL.

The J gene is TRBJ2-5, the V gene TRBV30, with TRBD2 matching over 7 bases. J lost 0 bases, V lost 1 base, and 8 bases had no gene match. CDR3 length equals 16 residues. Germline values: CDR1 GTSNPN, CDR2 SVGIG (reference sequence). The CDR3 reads CAWSARGGLNQETQYF. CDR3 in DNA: TGTGCCTGGAGTGCGAGGGGAGGGCTCAACCAAGAGACCCAGTACTTC.

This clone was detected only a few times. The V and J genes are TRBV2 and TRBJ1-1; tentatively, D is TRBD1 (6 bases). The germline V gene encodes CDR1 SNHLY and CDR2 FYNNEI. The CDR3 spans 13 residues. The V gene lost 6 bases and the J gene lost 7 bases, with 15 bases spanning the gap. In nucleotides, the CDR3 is TGTGCCAGCAGGGGGCAGGGGATAAATGAAGCTTTCTTT. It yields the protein CASRGQGINEAFF. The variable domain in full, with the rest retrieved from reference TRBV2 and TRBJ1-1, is EPEVTQTPSHQVTQMGQEVILRCVPISNHLYFYWYRQILGQKVEFLVSFYNNEISEKSEIFDDQFSVERPDGSNFTLKIRSTKLEDSAMYFCASRGQGINEAFFGQGTRLTVV.

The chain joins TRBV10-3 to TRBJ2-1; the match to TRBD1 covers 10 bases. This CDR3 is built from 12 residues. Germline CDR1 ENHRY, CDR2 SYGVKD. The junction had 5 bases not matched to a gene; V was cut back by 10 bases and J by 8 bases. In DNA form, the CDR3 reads TGTGCCAGCGGACAGGGGGTACATGAGCAGTTCTTC. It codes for CASGQGVHEQFF.

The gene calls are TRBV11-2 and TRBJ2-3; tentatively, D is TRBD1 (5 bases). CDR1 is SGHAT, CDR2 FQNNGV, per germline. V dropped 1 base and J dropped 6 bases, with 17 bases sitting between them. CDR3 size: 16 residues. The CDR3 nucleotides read TGTGCCAGCAGCTTAGTATTGGGTGCGAGACAGGATACGCAGTATTTT. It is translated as CASSLVLGARQDTQYF. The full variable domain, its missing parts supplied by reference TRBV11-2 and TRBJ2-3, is EAGVAQSPRYKIIEKRQSVAFWCNPISGHATLYWYQQILGQGPKLLIQFQNNGVVDDSQLPKDRFSAERLKGVDSTLKIQPAKLEDSAVYLCASSLVLGARQDTQYFGPGTRLTVL.

In DNA form, the CDR3 reads TGCGCCAGCACCCTTAGCGGGGGGCAGGGGGAGCTGTTTTTT. Amino acids: CASTLSGGQGELFF. The rearrangement uses TRBV5-1 and TRBJ2-2; 10 bases are a match to TRBD2. The junction had 7 bases not matched to a gene; V was cut back by 6 bases and J by 8 bases. Germline CDR1 SGHRS, CDR2 YFSETQ. CDR3 length equals 14 residues.

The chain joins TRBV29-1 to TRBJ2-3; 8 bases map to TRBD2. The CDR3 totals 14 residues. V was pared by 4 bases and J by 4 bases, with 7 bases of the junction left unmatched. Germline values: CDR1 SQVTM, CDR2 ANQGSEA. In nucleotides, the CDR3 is TGCAGCGTTGTCTCGGGGGGGTTTGCAGATACGCAGTATTTT. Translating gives CSVVSGGFADTQYF.

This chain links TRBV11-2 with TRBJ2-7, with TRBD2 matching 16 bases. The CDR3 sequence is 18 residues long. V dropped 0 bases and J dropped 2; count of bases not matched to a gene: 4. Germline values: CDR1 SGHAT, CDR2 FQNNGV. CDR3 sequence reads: CASSLDPGLAGGAYEQYF. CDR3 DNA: TGTGCCAGCAGCTTAGATCCGGGACTAGCGGGGGGGGCCTACGAGCAGTACTTC.

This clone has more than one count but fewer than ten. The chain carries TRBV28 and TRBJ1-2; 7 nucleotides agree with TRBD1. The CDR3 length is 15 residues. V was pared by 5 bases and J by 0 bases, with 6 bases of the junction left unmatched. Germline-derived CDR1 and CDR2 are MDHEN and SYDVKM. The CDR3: CASSPGQGANYGYTF. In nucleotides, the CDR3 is TGTGCCAGCAGTCCCGGGCAGGGGGCTAACTATGGCTACACCTTC.

Here the CDR3 DNA reads TGTGCCAGCTCACCACCGACAGCGGGGGGGCCCATTCAGTACTTC. Amino acids: CASSPPTAGGPIQYF. V and J are TRBV18 and TRBJ2-4; 10 positions agree with TRBD2. Germline-derived CDR1 and CDR2 are KGHSH and LQKENI. J lost 9 bases, V lost 0 bases, and 5 bases had no gene match. The CDR3 loop spans 15 amino acids.

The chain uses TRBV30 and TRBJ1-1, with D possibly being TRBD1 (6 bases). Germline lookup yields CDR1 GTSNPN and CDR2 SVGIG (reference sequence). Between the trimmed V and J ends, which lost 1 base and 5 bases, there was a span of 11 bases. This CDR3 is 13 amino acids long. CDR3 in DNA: TGTGCCTGGAGTGCGGGGGGCAGGACTGAAGCTTTCTTT. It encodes CAWSAGGRTEAFF.

The CDR3 DNA follows: TGCGCCAGCAGCCCCGACAGGGTAAGAGAGACCCAGTACTTC. It specifies CASSPDRVRETQYF. The chain recombines TRBV5-1 with TRBJ2-5, with 7 bases matching TRBD1. Trimming took 4 bases from V and 4 from J; bases not matched to a gene: 7. Germline assignment: CDR1 SGHRS and CDR2 YFSETQ. CDR3 length: 14 residues.

The CDR3 DNA sequence: TGTGCCACCAGTGAAGCGGCTAGCACAGATACGCAGTATTTT. It codes for CATSEAASTDTQYF. J is TRBJ2-3 and V is TRBV24-1, with a weak D call TRBD2 (5 bases). This CDR3 is built from 14 residues. Trimming stripped 4 bases from V and 0 bases from J, with 7 bases between. The germline CDR1 and CDR2 sequences are KGHDR and SFDVKD.

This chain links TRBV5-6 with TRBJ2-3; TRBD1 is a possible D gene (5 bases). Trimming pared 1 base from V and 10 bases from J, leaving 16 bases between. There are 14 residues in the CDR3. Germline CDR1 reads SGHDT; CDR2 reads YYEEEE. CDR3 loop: CASSLSYTLGAQYF. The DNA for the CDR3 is TGTGCCAGCAGCTTGTCGTACACGTTAGGGGCGCAGTATTTT.

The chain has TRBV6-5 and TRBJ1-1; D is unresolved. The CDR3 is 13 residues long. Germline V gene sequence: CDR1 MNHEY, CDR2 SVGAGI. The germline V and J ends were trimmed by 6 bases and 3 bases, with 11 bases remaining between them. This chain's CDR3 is CASSPRWDTEAFF. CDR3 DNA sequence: TGTGCCAGCAGCCCCAGGTGGGACACTGAAGCTTTCTTT.

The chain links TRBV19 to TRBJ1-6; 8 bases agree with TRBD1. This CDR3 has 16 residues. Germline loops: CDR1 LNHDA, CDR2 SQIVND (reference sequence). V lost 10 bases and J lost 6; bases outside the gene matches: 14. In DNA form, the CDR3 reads TGTGCCACAGGACAGGGTCGGGGTATAGGTAATTCACCCCTCCACTTT. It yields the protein CATGQGRGIGNSPLHF. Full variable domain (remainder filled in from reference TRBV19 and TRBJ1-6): DGGITQSPKYLFRKEGQNVTLSCEQNLNHDAMYWYRQDPGQGLRLIYYSQIVNDFQKGDIAEGYSVSREKKESFPLTVTSAQKNPTAFYLCATGQGRGIGNSPLHFGNGTRLTVT.

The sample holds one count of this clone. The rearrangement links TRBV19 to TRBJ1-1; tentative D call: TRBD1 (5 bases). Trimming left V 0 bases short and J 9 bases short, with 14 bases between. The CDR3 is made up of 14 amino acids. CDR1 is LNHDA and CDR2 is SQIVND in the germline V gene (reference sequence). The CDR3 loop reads CASSIDRIGAKAFF. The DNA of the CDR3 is TGTGCCAGTAGTATAGATCGGATAGGGGCGAAAGCTTTCTTT. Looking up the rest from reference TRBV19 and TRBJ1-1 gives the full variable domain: DGGITQSPKYLFRKEGQNVTLSCEQNLNHDAMYWYRQDPGQGLRLIYYSQIVNDFQKGDIAEGYSVSREKKESFPLTVTSAQKNPTAFYLCASSIDRIGAKAFFGQGTRLTVV.

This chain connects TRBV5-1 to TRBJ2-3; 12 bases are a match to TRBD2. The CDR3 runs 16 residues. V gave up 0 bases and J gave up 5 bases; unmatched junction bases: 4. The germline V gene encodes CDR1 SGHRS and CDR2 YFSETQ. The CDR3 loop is CASSLALAGGKDTQYF. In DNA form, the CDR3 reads TGCGCCAGCAGCTTGGCGCTAGCGGGGGGGAAAGATACGCAGTATTTT.

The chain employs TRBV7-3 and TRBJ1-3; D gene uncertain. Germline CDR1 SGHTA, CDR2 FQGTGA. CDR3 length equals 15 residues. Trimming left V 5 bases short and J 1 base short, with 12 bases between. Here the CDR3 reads CASSREGYSGNTIYF. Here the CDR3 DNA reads TGTGCCAGCAGCCGTGAGGGTTATTCTGGAAACACCATATATTTT.

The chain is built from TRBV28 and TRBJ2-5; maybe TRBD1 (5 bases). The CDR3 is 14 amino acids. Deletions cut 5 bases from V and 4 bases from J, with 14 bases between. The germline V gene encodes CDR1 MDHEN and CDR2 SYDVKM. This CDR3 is CASSQPTVRETQYF. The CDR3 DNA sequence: TGTGCCAGCAGTCAGCCGACAGTGCGAGAGACCCAGTACTTC.